This TCR beta chain was sequenced for a study of cytomegalovirus exposure and HLA in healthy donors. A word on this clone: Its matching antigen is unknown.

The study's findings and limits: TCR beta V- and J-gene trimming was later associated with a missense DCLRE1C variant. TCR association rates varied by HLA locus in a later analysis, with DRB1 highest and HLA-C lowest. A later analysis, which compared TCR beta chains of equal frequency, found the HLA-associated ones more clonally expanded.

V lost 7 bases and J 7 bases, leaving 17 bases between the germline ends. CDR3 size: 15 residues. The V gene's germline CDR1 is MNHNS and CDR2 SASEGT. Primers included in the PCR were 60 Vbeta and 13 Jbeta primers. Method: immunoSEQ multiplex PCR; TCRdb's copy keeps in-frame clones and lacks some. This sample has about 170,000 clones; roughly 80% occur once, and the top ten carry approximately 2.4%. Sample: PBMCs. The TCR comes from a male donor in good health and CMV-seronegative. The V call is TRBV6-1, the J call TRBJ1-6; D might be TRBD1 (5 bases). The CDR3 reads CASKEGTTWNSPLHF. CDR3 bases: TGTGCCAGCAAAGAAGGGACTACGTGGAATTCACCCCTCCACTTT.